This T cell receptor (beta chain) comes out of a study of blood T cells in healthy people across ages. Study details: Researchers report that template switching captured about one barcoded beta molecule per two T cells.

Study-wide findings and caveats: Underestimates were what the diversity estimates from one million T cells were considered to be.

Alongside a J-beta primer mix, a sample-barcoded 5' primer served in a second PCR lasting roughly 6 to 11 cycles. TCRdb independently ran MiXCR on the 5' RACE reads; one entry per CDR3 protein. The sample lists 1.8 million or so distinct CDR3 sequences; approximately 39% were seen once. A word on this clonotype: Its antigen is not identified.

The CDR3 has 13 residues. Germline CDR1 MNHEY, CDR2 SVGEGT. Trimming pared 2 bases from V and 4 bases from J, leaving 8 bases between. Sequencing was performed on blood. The source of this sequence is a human donor in good health. The V and J genes are TRBV6-2 or TRBV6-3 and TRBJ1-2; D possibly corresponds to TRBD1 (5 bases). CDR3 bases: TGTGCCAGCAGTTACAGTGGGACCTATGGCTACACCTTC. This encodes CASSYSGTYGYTF.